This TCR beta chain was sequenced during a study of immune evolution from preneoplasia to lung adenocarcinoma. This clone has just one count. Method: immunoSEQ multiplex PCR; TCRdb's copy keeps in-frame clones and lacks some. The data show a few thousand clones, approximately 84% seen once. Germline V lookup: CDR1 SNHLY, CDR2 FYNNEI. V was clipped by 11 bases and J by 3 bases; unmatched bases: 12. The length of the CDR3 is 14 residues. The chain is built from TRBV2 and TRBJ2-7; TRBD1 matches 8 bases. The sequencing sample was made of FFPE adjacent normal lung tissue. The source is a person between 70 and 80 years old with lung adenocarcinoma. In DNA form, the CDR3 reads TGTGCCGGAGACAGGGGAGAGGGGGACTACGAGCAGTACTTC. It encodes CAGDRGEGDYEQYF.